This record concerns one T cell receptor (beta chain) sequence. Antigen specificity is unknown. The record originates from a study of T cell responses to AZD1222 COVID-19 vaccine. General study results and limits: Sampling captured repertoires only after the peak T cell response. The donor group comprised mostly white British people and more females; the analysis possibly underestimated clonal diversity.

V was shortened by 4 bases and J by 2 bases, with 15 bases between the two germline ends. The CDR3 has 16 amino acids. The germline V gene has CDR1 SGHDT and CDR2 YYEEEE. Sequencing used immunoSEQ multiplex PCR; TCRdb keeps in-frame clones, though not all of them. The repertoire holds 130,000 or so clones, with roughly 93% as singletons. Source: peripheral blood, taken on day 0 of AZD1222 vaccination. The TCR originated in an adult in good health. The J gene is TRBJ1-4, the V gene TRBV5-6; D might be TRBD1 (6 bases). DNA for the CDR3: TGTGCCAGCAGCACGGACCCAGGGGATACTAATGAAAAACTGTTTTTT. The encoded protein is CASSTDPGDTNEKLFF.